This entry concerns a single TCR beta chain. What it binds is not known. The PCR employed 60 Vbeta primers together with 13 Jbeta primers. Profiled with immunoSEQ multiplex PCR; TCRdb holds only in-frame clones, not every one. This table has around 200,000 clones, 75% to 85% appearing once. V dropped 3 bases and J dropped 4 bases, with 4 bases sitting between them. This CDR3 is 11 amino acids long. Germline values: CDR1 DFQATT, CDR2 SNEGSKA (reference sequence). These data originate in a study of cytomegalovirus exposure and HLA in healthy donors. Findings and limits, study-wide: The study found most TCR sequences rare, yet found some public TCRs in many donors. Presence/absence analyses assumed roughly uniform sequencing depth across donors, which may not hold.

Sequencing was carried out using PBMCs. This chain connects TRBV20-1 to TRBJ2-1, with D unclear. The clonotype was recovered from a girl aged 5-17 years in good health and CMV-seronegative. The CDR3 DNA reads as TGCAGTGCTAGTACATACAATGAGCAGTTCTTC. Amino acid sequence: CSASTYNEQFF.